The rows below give T cell receptor beta chains drawn from one sample of a study of cytomegalovirus exposure and HLA in healthy donors. The assay was immunoSEQ multiplex PCR, and TCRdb's table has in-frame clones only and misses some. The table includes roughly 200,000 clones, about 70% detected once. Sequencing was carried out using PBMCs. The receptors originated from a woman under 40 in good health and CMV-seronegative. CDR3s include the opening cysteine and the closing phenylalanine or tryptophan. Fields, in order: clone size, J gene, V gene, D gene, CDR3 DNA, CDR3 protein. D genes are given only for firm matches. Clone size is given for some rows only: seen once, a few or many times, or a class if the clone is expanded.

- TRBJ1-1 TRBV19 - TGTGCCAGTAGTATGGGGGGATTGACTGAAGCTTTCTTT CASSMGGLTEAFF
- TRBJ1-2 TRBV11-2 - TGTGCCAGCAGCTTAGTTTCAGGCTATGGCTACACCTTC CASSLVSGYGYTF
once TRBJ1-5 TRBV11-2 - TGTGCCAGCAGCTTAGATCTGGGAGTCGGCAATCAGCCCCAGCATTTT CASSLDLGVGNQPQHF
- TRBJ1-2 TRBV5-1 TRBD1 TGCGCCAGCAGCTTGGCCGGGACAGGGGGCCGAGGCTACACCTTC CASSLAGTGGRGYTF
- TRBJ2-7 TRBV5-5 - TGTGCCAGCAGCTTCCGTCACGAGCAGTACTTC CASSFRHEQYF
- TRBJ2-3 TRBV4-2 TRBD2 TGTGCCAGCAGCCACCGGGTAGCGGGGCTACGTAGCACAGATACGCAGTATTTT CASSHRVAGLRSTDTQYF
- TRBJ1-1 TRBV19 - TGTGCCAGTACCACCTTAACTACCCCGAACACTGAAGCTTTCTTT CASTTLTTPNTEAFF
- TRBJ2-5 TRBV7-2 TRBD2 TGTGCCAGCAGCTTAGGACTAGCGGGAGAGACCCAGTACTTC CASSLGLAGETQYF
- TRBJ1-4 TRBV5-5 - TGTGCCAGCAGCTTGGCCTCTACGGAAAAACTGTTTTTT CASSLASTEKLFF
- TRBJ1-1 TRBV5-1 TRBD1 TGCGCCAGCAGTAGACAGGGGGAGGACACTGAAGCTTTCTTT CASSRQGEDTEAFF
- TRBJ2-3 TRBV7-9 - TGTGCCAGCAGCTTAACGGCAGATACGCAGTATTTT CASSLTADTQYF
- TRBJ2-5 TRBV6-5 - TGTGCCAGCAGTGCGGGGGCCCAAGAGACCCAGTACTTC CASSAGAQETQYF
- TRBJ1-2 TRBV9 - TGTGCCAGCAGCGTGGAGGTAGCCAACTATGGCTACACCTTC CASSVEVANYGYTF
- TRBJ2-3 TRBV5-1 TRBD2 TGCGCCAGCAGCTTGGGTGTGACTAGCGCCTCAGATACGCAGTATTTT CASSLGVTSASDTQYF
- TRBJ2-3 TRBV11-3 - TGTGCCAGCAGCTTAGGTTCAGTTATAGATACGCAGTATTTT CASSLGSVIDTQYF
once TRBJ2-7 TRBV5-4 TRBD2 TGTGCCAGCAGCTTGTATCCTAGCGGGGGGTTATACGAGCAGTACTTC CASSLYPSGGLYEQYF
- TRBJ2-3 TRBV7-6 - TGTGCCAGCAGCTTAGCGGGAGGATCAGATACGCAGTATTTT CASSLAGGSDTQYF